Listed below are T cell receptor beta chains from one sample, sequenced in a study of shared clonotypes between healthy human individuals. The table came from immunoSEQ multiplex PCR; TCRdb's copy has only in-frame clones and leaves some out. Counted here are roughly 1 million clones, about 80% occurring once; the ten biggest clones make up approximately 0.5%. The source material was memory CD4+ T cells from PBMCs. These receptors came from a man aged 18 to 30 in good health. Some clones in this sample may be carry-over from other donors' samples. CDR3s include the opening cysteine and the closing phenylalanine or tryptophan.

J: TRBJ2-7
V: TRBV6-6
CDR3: CASSRGGQVSSYEQYF

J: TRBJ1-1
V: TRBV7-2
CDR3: CASSHSPGATITEAFF

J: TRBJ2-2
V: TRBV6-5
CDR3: CASFAPGPNTGELFF

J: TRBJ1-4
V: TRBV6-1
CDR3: CASSEMLPATNEKLFF

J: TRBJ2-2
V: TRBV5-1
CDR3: CATSPGRLSAGELFF

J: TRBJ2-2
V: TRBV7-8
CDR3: CASSLASPNTGELFF

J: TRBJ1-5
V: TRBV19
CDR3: CASSTFRTGQQPQHF

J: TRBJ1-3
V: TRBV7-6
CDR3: CASSSRAVFSGNTIYF

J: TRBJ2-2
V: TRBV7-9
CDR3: CASRSGGDTGELFF

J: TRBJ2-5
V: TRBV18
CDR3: CASSLGVGETQYF

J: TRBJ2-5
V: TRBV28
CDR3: CASSRGGGRQETQYF

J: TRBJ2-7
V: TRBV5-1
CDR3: CASSSGTGGMVGYEQYF

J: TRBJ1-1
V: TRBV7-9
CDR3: CASSSNRGGTMNTEAFF

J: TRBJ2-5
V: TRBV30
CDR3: CAWTPLAGVMETQYF

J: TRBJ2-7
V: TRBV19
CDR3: CASSRDFRGADHEQYF

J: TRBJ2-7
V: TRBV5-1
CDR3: CASSLTVQGSEQYF

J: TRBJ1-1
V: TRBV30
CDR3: CAWSVRKNTEAFF

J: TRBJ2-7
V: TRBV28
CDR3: CASSLPSLPEQYF

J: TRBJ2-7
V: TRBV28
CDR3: CASSRLETGYYEQYF

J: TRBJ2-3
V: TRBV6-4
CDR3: CASSDIAGADTQYF

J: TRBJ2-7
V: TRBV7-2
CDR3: CASSSQRLAGGLTYEQYF

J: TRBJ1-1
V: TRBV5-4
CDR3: CASSRRYSGAEAFF

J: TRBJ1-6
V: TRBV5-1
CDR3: CASSLEELSPLHF

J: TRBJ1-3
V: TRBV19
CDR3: CASSMDRISGNTIYF

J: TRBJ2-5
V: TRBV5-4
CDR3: CASSLNWGQETQYF

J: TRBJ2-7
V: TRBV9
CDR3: CASSVAASSYEQYF

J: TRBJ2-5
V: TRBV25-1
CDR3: CASSESPGGVGETQYF

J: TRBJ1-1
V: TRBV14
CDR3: CASSQGRNTEAFF

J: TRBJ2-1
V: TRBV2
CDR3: CASSDQQSQRNEQFF

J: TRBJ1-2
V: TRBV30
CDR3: CAWEKEQGYGYTF

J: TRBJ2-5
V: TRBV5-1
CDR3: CASSPGGGQGQETQYF

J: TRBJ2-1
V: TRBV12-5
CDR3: CASGLAKLAGGPGEQFF

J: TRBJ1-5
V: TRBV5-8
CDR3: CASSPQMGIGNQPQHF

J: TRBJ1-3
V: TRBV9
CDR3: CASSVASGGSGNTIYF

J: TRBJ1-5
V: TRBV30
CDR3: CAWSPPGYQPQHF

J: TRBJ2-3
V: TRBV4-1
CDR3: CASSLTQTETDTQYF

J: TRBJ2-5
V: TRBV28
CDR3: CASSSASGRARETQYF

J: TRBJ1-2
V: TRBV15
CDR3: CATSRGVGQSLYGYTF

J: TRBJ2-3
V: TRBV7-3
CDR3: CASSPKRYADTQYF

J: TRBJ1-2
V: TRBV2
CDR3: CASSETGSRGYTF

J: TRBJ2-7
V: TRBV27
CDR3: CARDRIGTGPYEQYF

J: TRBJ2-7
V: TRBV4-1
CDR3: CASSPSGTGVYEQYF

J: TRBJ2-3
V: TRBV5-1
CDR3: CASSIDGLAGATSTDTQYF

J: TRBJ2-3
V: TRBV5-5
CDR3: CASSLAPAATDTQYF

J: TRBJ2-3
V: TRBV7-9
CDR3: CASSLISSEADTQYF

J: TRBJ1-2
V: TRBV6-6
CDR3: CASSYDMNYGYTF

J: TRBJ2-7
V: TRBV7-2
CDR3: CASSLLTSGFYEQYF

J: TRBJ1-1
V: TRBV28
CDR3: CASSSPVGNTEAFF

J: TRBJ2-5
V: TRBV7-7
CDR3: CASSSGTGGQETQYF

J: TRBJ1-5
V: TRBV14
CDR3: CASSQDRVGDSYSNQPQHF